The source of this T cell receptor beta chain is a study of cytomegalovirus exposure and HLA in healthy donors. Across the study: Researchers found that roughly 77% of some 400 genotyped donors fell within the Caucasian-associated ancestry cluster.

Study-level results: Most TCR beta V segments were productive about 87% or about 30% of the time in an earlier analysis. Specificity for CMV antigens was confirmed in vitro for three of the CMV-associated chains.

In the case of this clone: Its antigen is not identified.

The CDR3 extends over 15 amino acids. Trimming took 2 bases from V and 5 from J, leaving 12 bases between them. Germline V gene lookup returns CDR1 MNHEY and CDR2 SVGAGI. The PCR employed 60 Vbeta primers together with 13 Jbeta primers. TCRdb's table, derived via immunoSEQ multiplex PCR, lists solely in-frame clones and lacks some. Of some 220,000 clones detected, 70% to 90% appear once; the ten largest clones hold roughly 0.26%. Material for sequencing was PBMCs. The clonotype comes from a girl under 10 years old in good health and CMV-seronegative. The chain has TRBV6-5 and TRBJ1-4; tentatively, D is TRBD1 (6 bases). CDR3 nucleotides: TGTGCCAGCAGTTACCTGACAGGACAGAATGAAAAACTGTTTTTT. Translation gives CASSYLTGQNEKLFF.